What follows is one TCR beta chain and its context. The clone's antigen remains unknown. No base qualities exist here, and no much larger clone lies one base off it. This entry belongs to a study of post-analysis software for immune sequencing data (dated by TCRdb to between 2014 and 2016). Regarding the research as a whole: The recorded disease courses included relapsing-remitting, secondary progressive and progressive-relapsing multiple sclerosis, and some patients had no subtype annotation. A subset of samples was prepared in parallel using single-end sample barcoding, then pooled and co-amplified after Illumina adapter ligation. The patient repertoires were set against under 13 previously published healthy control repertoires from donors whose ages ranged from 6 to 25 years.

Library method: PCR. The sequencing machine was an Illumina HiSeq 2500. To reduce PCR and sequencing biases, unique molecular identifiers were incorporated into the TCR beta cDNA libraries. Every 1 to 10 million input T cells yielded around 500,000 cDNA molecules, meaning each molecule approximated one T cell. The patient libraries were prepared and sequenced with the same protocol used for the earlier healthy control dataset. Samples belonging to the same batch were prepared together, multiplexed and sequenced on a shared HiSeq lane. On the study's bioinformatics: Raw barcoded reads were processed with MIGEC, and single-read molecular identifier groups were discarded before consensus assembly and CDR3 extraction. Clonotype tables were post-analysed with VDJtools, normalizing diversity by down-sampling all datasets to the smallest sample size. Repertoire overlap clustering matched CDR3 amino acid but not nucleotide sequences to correct batch-related cross-sample contamination. TCRdb's own reprocessing of the public reads used fastp at Q25 and MiXCR and kept productive beta chains. CDR3 protein duplicates are merged, each entry listing the most common genes and DNA. The V and J calls here are based on TCRdb, not the publication. This sample is represented by 650,000 to 900,000 distinct CDR3 sequences; just over 45% of them were singletons. The ten largest clones take up 4.9% of the sample.

To demonstrate the VDJtools post-analysis software, the study profiled TCR beta repertoires from the peripheral blood of 13 young patients with multiple sclerosis. The patients with multiple sclerosis were children and adolescents between roughly 6 and 16 years of age. Overall results and qualifications from the work: Strong co-clustering of samples prepared in the same batch was shown by direct clustering with F measure, prompting a batch-effect correction. Compared with controls, multiple sclerosis patients had significantly lower normalized Chao1 diversity, a finding suggesting substantial peripheral T-cell clonal expansion. The multiple sclerosis patient group was slightly younger than the control group. Significantly higher frequencies in patients than in controls were found for roughly five TRBV segments, including TRBV5-6, TRBV5-1 and TRBV20-1.

V loses 3 bases, J loses 6 bases, and the germline ends lie 14 bases apart. CDR1 and CDR2 are drawn from the germline V gene (reference sequence): DFQATT, SNEGSKA. The CDR3 has 14 amino acids, counting the end cysteine and phenylalanine. Only the CDR3 region is kept as DNA, spanning 42 bases read in frame from base 1. This receptor was identified in a girl under 18 with multiple sclerosis. The source material was blood. The chain links TRBV20-1 with TRBJ1-4; TRBD1 is a possible D gene, resting on 5 matching bases. Here the CDR3 is given as CSARAGTGDEKLFF. The nucleotide sequence reads TGCAGTGCTAGGGCCGGGACTGGAGATGAAAAACTGTTTTTT.